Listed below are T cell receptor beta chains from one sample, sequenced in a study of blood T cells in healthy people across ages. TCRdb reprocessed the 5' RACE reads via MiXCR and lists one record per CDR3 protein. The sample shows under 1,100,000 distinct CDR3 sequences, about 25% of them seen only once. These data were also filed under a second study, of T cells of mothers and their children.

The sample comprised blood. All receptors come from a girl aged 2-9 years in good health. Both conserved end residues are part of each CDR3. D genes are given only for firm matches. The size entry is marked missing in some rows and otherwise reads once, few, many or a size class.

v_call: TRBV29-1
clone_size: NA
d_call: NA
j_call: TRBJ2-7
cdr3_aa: CSVIVGADEQYF
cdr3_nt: TGCAGCGTTATTGTAGGGGCTGACGAGCAGTACTTC

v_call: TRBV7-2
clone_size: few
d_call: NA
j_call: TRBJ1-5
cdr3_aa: CASSLMTGLSNQPQHF
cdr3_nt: TGTGCCAGCAGCCTTATGACAGGTCTGAGCAATCAGCCCCAGCATTTT

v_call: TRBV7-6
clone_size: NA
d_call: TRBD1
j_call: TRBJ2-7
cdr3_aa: CASSSYTGDEQYF
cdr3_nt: TGTGCCAGCAGCTCCTATACAGGGGACGAGCAGTACTTC

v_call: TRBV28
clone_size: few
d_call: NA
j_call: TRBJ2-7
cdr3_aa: CASISRGGYEQYF
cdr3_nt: TGTGCCAGCATCTCCCGAGGGGGCTACGAGCAGTACTTC

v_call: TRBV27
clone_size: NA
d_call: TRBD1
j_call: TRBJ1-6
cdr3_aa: CASRSGTGVSPLHF
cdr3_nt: TGTGCCAGTCGCTCCGGGACAGGGGTTTCACCCCTCCACTTT

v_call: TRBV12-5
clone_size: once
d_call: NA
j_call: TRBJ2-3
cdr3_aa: CASVEGGEGPTDTQYF
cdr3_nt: TGTGCTAGTGTTGAGGGGGGGGAGGGACCCACAGATACGCAGTATTTT

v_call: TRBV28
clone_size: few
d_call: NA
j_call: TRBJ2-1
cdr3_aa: CASRADSLSYNEQFF
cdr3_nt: TGTGCCAGCAGGGCCGACAGCCTCTCCTACAATGAGCAGTTCTTC

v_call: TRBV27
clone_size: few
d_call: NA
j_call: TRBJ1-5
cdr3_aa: CASSLVASANQPQHF
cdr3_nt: TGTGCCAGCAGTTTGGTGGCGTCGGCCAATCAGCCCCAGCATTTT

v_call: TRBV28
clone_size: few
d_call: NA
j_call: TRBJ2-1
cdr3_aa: CASSQGISSYNEQFF
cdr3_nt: TGTGCCAGCAGCCAAGGGATAAGCTCCTACAATGAGCAGTTCTTC

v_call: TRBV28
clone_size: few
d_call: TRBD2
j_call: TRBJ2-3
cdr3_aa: CASRTGTSGVADTQYF
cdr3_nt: TGTGCCAGCAGAACCGGGACTAGCGGGGTCGCAGATACGCAGTATTTT

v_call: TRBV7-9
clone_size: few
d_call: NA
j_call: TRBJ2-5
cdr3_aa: CASSDVQETQYF
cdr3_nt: TGTGCCAGCAGCGACGTGCAGGAGACCCAGTACTTC

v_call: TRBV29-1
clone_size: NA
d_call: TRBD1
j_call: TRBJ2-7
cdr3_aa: CSVTGRQGLNEQYF
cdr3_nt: TGCAGCGTGACTGGCCGACAGGGGCTGAACGAGCAGTACTTC

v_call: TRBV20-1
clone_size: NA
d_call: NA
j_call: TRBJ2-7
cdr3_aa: CSASPPGLVYEQYF
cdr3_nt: TGCAGTGCTAGCCCCCCGGGGTTAGTCTACGAGCAGTACTTC

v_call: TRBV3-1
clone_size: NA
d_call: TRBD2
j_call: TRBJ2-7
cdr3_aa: CASSQTPGGPVDEQYF
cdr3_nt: TGTGCCAGCAGCCAAACGCCGGGGGGGCCAGTCGACGAGCAGTACTTC

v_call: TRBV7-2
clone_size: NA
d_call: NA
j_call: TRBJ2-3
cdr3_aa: CASSLVPGEADTQYF
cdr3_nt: TGTGCCAGCAGCTTAGTTCCCGGGGAGGCAGATACGCAGTATTTT

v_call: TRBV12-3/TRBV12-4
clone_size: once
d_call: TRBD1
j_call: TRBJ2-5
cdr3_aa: CASSSGQDRRETQYF
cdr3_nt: TGTGCCAGCAGCTCCGGACAGGACCGGCGCGAGACCCAGTACTTC

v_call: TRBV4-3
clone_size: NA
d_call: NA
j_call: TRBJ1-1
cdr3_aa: CASSQERSRMNTEAFF
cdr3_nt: TGCGCCAGCAGCCAAGAACGTTCCAGGATGAACACTGAAGCTTTCTTT

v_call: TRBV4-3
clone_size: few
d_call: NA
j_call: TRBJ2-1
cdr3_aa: CASSQWDGEQFF
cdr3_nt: TGCGCCAGCAGCCAGTGGGACGGTGAGCAGTTCTTC

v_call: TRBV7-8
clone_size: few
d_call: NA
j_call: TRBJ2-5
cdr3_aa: CASYQGGETQYF
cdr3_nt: TGTGCCAGCTATCAGGGAGGAGAGACCCAGTACTTC

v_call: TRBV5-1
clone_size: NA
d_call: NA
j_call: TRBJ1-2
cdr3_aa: CASSPDGGNYGYTF
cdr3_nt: TGCGCCAGCAGCCCCGACGGGGGAAACTATGGCTACACCTTC

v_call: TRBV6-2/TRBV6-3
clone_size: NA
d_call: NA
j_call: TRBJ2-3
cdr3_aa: CASMNIELSSSTDTQYF
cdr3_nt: TGTGCCAGCATGAATATCGAGCTTTCCTCTAGCACAGATACGCAGTATTTT

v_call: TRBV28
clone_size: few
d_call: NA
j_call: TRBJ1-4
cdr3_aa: CASMEGLGDSNEKLFF
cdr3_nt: TGTGCCAGCATGGAGGGTCTGGGGGACTCTAATGAAAAACTGTTTTTT

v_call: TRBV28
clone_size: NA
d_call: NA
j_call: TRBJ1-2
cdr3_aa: CASSSSTVYGYTF
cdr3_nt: TGTGCCAGCAGTTCCTCGACAGTGTATGGCTACACCTTC

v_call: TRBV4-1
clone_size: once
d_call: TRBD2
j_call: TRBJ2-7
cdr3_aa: CASSQEGLAGGPGNEQYF
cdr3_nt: TGCGCCAGCAGCCAAGAGGGACTAGCGGGAGGGCCTGGGAACGAGCAGTACTTC

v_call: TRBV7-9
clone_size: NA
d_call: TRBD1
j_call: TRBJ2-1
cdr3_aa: CASSRSGQGTEQFF
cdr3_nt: TGTGCCAGCAGCCGGTCGGGACAGGGGACTGAGCAGTTCTTC

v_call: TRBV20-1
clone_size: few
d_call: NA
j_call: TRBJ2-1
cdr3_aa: CSADNLEPMLRDFSYNEQFF
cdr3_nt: TGCAGTGCTGACAATTTAGAACCCATGCTCAGGGACTTCTCCTACAATGAGCAGTTCTTC

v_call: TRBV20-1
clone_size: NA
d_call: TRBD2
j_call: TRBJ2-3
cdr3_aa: CSAISGGFTDTQYF
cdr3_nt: TGCAGTGCTATTAGCGGGGGGTTCACAGATACGCAGTATTTT

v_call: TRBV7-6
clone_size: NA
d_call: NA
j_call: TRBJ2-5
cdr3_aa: CASSLGTGPETQYF
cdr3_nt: TGTGCCAGCAGCTTAGGCACTGGCCCTGAGACCCAGTACTTC

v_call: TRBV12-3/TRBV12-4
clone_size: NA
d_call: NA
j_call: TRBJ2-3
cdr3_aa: CASTLVDTQYF
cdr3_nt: TGTGCCAGCACCCTAGTGGATACGCAGTATTTT

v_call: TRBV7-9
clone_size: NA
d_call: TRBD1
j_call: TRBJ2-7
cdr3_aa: CASSSRTGAYEQYF
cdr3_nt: TGTGCCAGCAGCTCCCGGACAGGAGCATACGAGCAGTACTTC

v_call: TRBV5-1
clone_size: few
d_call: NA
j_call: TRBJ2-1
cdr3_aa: CASSWMPGPFEQFF
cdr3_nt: TGCGCCAGCAGTTGGATGCCAGGACCCTTCGAGCAGTTCTTC

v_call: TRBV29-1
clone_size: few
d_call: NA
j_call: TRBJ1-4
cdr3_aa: CSVALAAPEKLFF
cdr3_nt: TGCAGCGTCGCCCTCGCAGCCCCCGAAAAACTGTTTTTT

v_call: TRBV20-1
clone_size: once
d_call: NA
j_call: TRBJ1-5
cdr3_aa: CSARAPYSNQPQHF
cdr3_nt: TGCAGTGCTAGGGCCCCTTATAGCAATCAGCCCCAGCATTTT

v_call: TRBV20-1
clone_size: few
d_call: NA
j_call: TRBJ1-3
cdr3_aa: CSARVRGGNTIYF
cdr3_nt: TGCAGTGCCCGTGTGAGAGGTGGAAACACCATATATTTT

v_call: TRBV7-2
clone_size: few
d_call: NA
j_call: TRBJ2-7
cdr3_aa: CASSVGLITYEQYF
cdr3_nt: TGTGCCAGCAGCGTCGGACTAATAACCTACGAGCAGTACTTC

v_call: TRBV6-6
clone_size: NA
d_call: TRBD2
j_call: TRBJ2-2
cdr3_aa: CASILDGGSGELFF
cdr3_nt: TGTGCCAGCATCCTAGACGGGGGGTCCGGGGAGCTGTTTTTT

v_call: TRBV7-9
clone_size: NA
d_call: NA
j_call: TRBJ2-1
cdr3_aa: CASSLVGPPYNEQFF
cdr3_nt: TGTGCCAGCAGCTTAGTGGGGCCCCCCTACAATGAGCAGTTCTTC

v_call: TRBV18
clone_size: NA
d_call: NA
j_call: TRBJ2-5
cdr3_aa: CASSPPGAVTQYF
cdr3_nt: TGTGCCAGCTCACCACCGGGCGCGGTGACCCAGTACTTC

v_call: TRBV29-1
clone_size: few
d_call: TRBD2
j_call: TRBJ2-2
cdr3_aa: CSVEGGTTFTGELFF
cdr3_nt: TGCAGCGTTGAAGGCGGGACTACTTTCACCGGGGAGCTGTTTTTT

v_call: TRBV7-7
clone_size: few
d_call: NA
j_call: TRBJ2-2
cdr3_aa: CASSQYGANTGELFF
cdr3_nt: TGTGCTAGCAGCCAATACGGAGCGAACACCGGGGAGCTGTTTTTT

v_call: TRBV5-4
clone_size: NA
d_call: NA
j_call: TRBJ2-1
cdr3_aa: CASSLIGHRSYNEQFF
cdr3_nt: TGTGCCAGCAGCTTGATTGGACATCGCTCCTACAATGAGCAGTTCTTC

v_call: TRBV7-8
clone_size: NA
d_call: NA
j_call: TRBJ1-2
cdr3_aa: CASSLGAAVDTF
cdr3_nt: TGTGCCAGCAGCTTAGGGGCGGCGGTCGACACCTTC

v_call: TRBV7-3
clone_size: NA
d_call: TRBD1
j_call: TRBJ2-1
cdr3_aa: CASSTDRASYNEQFF
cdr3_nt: TGTGCCAGCAGCACAGACAGGGCTTCCTACAATGAGCAGTTCTTC

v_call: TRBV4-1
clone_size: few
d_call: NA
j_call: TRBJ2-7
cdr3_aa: CASSQVSGPDYEQYF
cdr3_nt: TGCGCCAGCAGCCAAGTTTCAGGTCCCGACTACGAGCAGTACTTC

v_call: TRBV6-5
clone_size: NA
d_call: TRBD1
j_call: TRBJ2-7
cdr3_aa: CASSYPSGDRGERVQYF
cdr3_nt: TGTGCCAGCAGTTACCCCTCGGGGGACAGGGGGGAAAGAGTGCAGTACTTC

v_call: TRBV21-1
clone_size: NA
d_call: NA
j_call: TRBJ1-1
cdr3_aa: CASSKGELMNTEAFF
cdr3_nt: TGTGCCAGCAGCAAAGGTGAACTCATGAACACTGAAGCTTTCTTT

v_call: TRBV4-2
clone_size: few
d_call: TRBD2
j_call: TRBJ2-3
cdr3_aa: CASSQVTSGQTDTQYF
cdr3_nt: TGTGCCAGCAGCCAAGTTACTAGCGGGCAGACAGATACGCAGTATTTT

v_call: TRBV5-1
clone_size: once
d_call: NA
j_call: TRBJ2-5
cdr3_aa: CASYEIRETQYF
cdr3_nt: TGCGCCAGCTACGAGATCCGGGAGACCCAGTACTTC

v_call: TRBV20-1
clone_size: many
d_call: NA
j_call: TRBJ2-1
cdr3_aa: CSARPWENGVGSYNEQFF
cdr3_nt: TGCAGTGCTAGACCGTGGGAGAACGGGGTGGGGTCCTACAATGAGCAGTTCTTC

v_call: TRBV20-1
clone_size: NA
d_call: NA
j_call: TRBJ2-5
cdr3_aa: CSAREPGRGQGQYF
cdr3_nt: TGCAGTGCTAGAGAGCCGGGGAGGGGCCAGGGGCAGTACTTC

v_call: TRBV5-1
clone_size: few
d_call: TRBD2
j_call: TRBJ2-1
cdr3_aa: CASSLEVREGNEQFF
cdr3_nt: TGCGCCAGCAGCTTGGAGGTAAGGGAGGGCAATGAGCAGTTCTTC

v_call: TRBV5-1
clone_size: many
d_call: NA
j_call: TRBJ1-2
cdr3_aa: CASSSDGGNYGYTF
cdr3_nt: TGCGCCAGCAGTTCGGATGGGGGCAACTATGGCTACACCTTC

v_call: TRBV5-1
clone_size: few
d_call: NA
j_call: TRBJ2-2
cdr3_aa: CASRRVNTGELFF
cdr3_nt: TGCGCCAGCAGGAGGGTGAACACCGGGGAGCTGTTTTTT

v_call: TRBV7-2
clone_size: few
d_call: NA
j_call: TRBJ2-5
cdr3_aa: CASSFYGVWETQYF
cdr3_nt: TGTGCCAGCAGCTTTTACGGGGTCTGGGAGACCCAGTACTTC

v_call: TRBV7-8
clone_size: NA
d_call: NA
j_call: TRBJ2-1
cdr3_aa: CASSVTDGGTGNEQFF
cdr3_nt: TGTGCCAGCAGCGTCACCGACGGGGGCACCGGCAATGAGCAGTTCTTC

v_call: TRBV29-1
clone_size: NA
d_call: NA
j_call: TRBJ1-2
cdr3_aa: CSVEDHSTGGYTF
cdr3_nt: TGCAGCGTTGAAGATCACTCAACCGGGGGCTACACCTTC

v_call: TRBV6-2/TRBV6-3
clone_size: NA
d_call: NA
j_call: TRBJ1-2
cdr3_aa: CASSYDNREGNYGYTF
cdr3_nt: TGTGCCAGCAGTTACGACAACAGGGAAGGAAACTATGGCTACACCTTC

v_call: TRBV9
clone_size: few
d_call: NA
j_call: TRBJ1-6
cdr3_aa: CASSVSETDMNSPLHF
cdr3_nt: TGTGCCAGCAGCGTCTCTGAAACAGATATGAATTCACCCCTCCACTTT

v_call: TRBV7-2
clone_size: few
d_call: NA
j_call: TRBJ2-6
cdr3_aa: CASSSPWVADYSGANVLTF
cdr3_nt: TGTGCCAGCAGCTCCCCATGGGTAGCGGATTACTCTGGGGCCAACGTCCTGACTTTC

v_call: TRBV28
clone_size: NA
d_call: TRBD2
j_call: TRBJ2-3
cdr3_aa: CATTLAGRTDTQYF
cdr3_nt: TGTGCCACAACCTTAGCGGGGCGCACAGATACGCAGTATTTT